The 32 T cell receptor beta chains below were found in one sample sequenced in a study of blood T cell repertoires in COVID-19. The repertoire was sequenced with immunoSEQ multiplex PCR; TCRdb's copy has only in-frame clones and lacks some. Here the sample spans about 210,000 clones, around 91% being singletons. The sample taken for sequencing was peripheral blood. The source of these receptors is a woman aged 40 to 49 with acute or convalescent COVID-19.

V is TRBV4-1 and J is TRBJ1-1, with D perhaps matching TRBD1 (5 bases). V dropped 0 bases and J dropped 10 bases, with 15 bases sitting between them. The germline gives CDR1 MGHRA, CDR2 YSYEKL. The length of the CDR3 is 14 residues. The CDR3 region has the DNA TGCGCCAGCAGCCAAGACCCAGGGTCGTTAACAGCTTTCTTT. Amino acids: CASSQDPGSLTAFF.

The genes are TRBV3-1 (or the pseudogene TRBV3-2) and TRBJ2-6; tentative D call: TRBD2 (5 bases). The CDR3 is made up of 16 amino acids. CDR1 is LGHDT, CDR2 YNNKEL, per germline (reference sequence). The V gene lost 1 base and the J gene lost 2 bases, with 9 bases spanning the gap. The CDR3, as DNA: TGTGCCAGCAGCCAAGTCCCGGGGACTGGGGCCAACGTCCTGACTTTC. Its translation: CASSQVPGTGANVLTF.

The rearrangement joins TRBV1 to TRBJ2-7; TRBD2, the D gene given by the table, was not confirmed from the DNA. TRBV1 is listed as a pseudogene. The CDR3 sequence is 14 residues long. The CDR3 DNA reads as TGCACCAGCAGCCAAGTCGCGGGGTCCTACGAGCAGTACGTC. Amino acid sequence: CTSSQVAGSYEQYV.

V and J are TRBV12-3 or TRBV12-4 and TRBJ1-1; the D is unclear. V was shortened by 7 bases and J by 6 bases, with 12 bases between the two germline ends. The CDR3 has 12 amino acids. CDR3 nucleotides: TGTGCCAGCACTAGAACCGGGGCTGAAGCTTTCTTT. Amino acids: CASTRTGAEAFF.

The chain employs TRBV18 and TRBJ2-2, with a possible D match to TRBD1 (6 bases). This CDR3 comprises 17 residues. With 2 bases removed from V and 1 base from J, the gap between germline ends came to 14 bases. Germline V gives CDR1 KGHSH, CDR2 LQKENI. CDR3 loop: CASSPADSPLNTGELFF. For the CDR3, the DNA is TGTGCCAGCTCACCAGCGGACAGTCCTTTGAACACCGGGGAGCTGTTTTTT. Supplemented by reference TRBV18 and TRBJ2-2, the full variable domain reads NAGVMQNPRHLVRRRGQEARLRCSPMKGHSHVYWYRQLPEEGLKFMVYLQKENIIDESGMPKERFSAEFPKEGPSILRIQQVVRGDSAAYFCASSPADSPLNTGELFFGEGSRLTVL.

The chain links TRBV5-4 to TRBJ1-1, with TRBD1 as a possible D gene (5 bases). Trimming pared 2 bases from V and 5 bases from J, leaving 22 bases between. The CDR3 loop spans 17 amino acids. Per germline, CDR1 SGHNT and CDR2 YYREEE (reference sequence). CDR3 region: CASSLDAGRQSGTEAFF. In nucleotides, the CDR3 is TGTGCCAGCAGCTTAGATGCAGGGAGGCAGTCAGGGACTGAAGCTTTCTTT.

This chain joins TRBV5-4 and TRBJ1-2, with 10 bases aligning to TRBD1. V shed 4 bases, J shed 7 bases, and the junction held 4 bases outside the gene matches. The germline CDR1 and CDR2 sequences are SGHNT and YYREEE (reference sequence). The CDR3 spans 13 residues. The CDR3 DNA reads as TGTGCCAGCAGCCCGACAGGGGGCCTTGGCTACACCTTC. This sequence encodes CASSPTGGLGYTF.

Concerning this clone itself: The junction departs from the called germline gene at one end, perhaps through a read error. This chain uses TRBV5-1 with TRBJ2-3; tentatively, D is TRBD2 (7 bases). Looked up from germline, CDR1 is SGHRS and CDR2 is YFSETQ. This CDR3 spans 15 amino acids. CDR3 region: CASSLGAGAPDTQYF. The DNA of the CDR3 is TGCGCCAGCAGTTTGGGGGCGGGGGCCCCAGATACGCAGTATTTT.

The chain carries TRBV2 and TRBJ2-5; 8 bases align to TRBD2. The CDR3 has 15 amino acids. V trimming: 3 bases; J trimming: 1 base; junction bases outside the gene matches: 4. Germline CDR1 is SNHLY and CDR2 is FYNNEI. For the CDR3, the DNA is TGTGCCAGCAGTGACCTGCGGGGGGTCCAAGAGACCCAGTACTTC. This encodes CASSDLRGVQETQYF. The whole variable domain, filled in from reference TRBV2 and TRBJ2-5, reads EPEVTQTPSHQVTQMGQEVILRCVPISNHLYFYWYRQILGQKVEFLVSFYNNEISEKSEIFDDQFSVERPDGSNFTLKIRSTKLEDSAMYFCASSDLRGVQETQYFGPGTRLLVL.

This chain links TRBV30 with TRBJ1-2, with 8 bases fitting TRBD1. With V trimmed by 2 bases and J by 4 bases, 12 bases remained unmatched. The germline V gene encodes CDR1 GTSNPN and CDR2 SVGIG (reference sequence). The CDR3 loop spans 16 amino acids. The CDR3 DNA reads as TGTGCCTGGAGTAAACGCATGCGACAGGGGATCTATGGCTACACCTTC. It encodes CAWSKRMRQGIYGYTF.

The rearrangement links TRBV2 to TRBJ1-6, with a weak D call TRBD1 (5 bases). Trimming removed 7 bases from V and 13 bases from J, with 20 bases in between. The CDR3 is 14 residues long. Germline V gives CDR1 SNHLY, CDR2 FYNNEI. The CDR3 spells CASTGDGKFSPLHF. In DNA, the CDR3 is TGTGCCAGCACGGGGGACGGCAAATTCTCCCCCCTCCACTTT. The whole variable domain, remainder taken from reference TRBV2 and TRBJ1-6, is EPEVTQTPSHQVTQMGQEVILRCVPISNHLYFYWYRQILGQKVEFLVSFYNNEISEKSEIFDDQFSVERPDGSNFTLKIRSTKLEDSAMYFCASTGDGKFSPLHFGNGTRLTVT.

This clone appeared once. The rearrangement joins TRBV19 to TRBJ1-6; 7 nucleotides match TRBD1. From germline, CDR1 is LNHDA and CDR2 SQIVND (reference sequence). This CDR3 has 15 amino acids. J was trimmed by 9 bases and V by 5 bases; bases with no gene match: 10. CDR3 sequence: CASSETRDSRSPLHF. CDR3 nucleotides: TGTGCCAGTAGTGAAACCCGGGACAGTCGTTCACCCCTCCACTTT. The full variable domain, completed using reference TRBV19 and TRBJ1-6, is DGGITQSPKYLFRKEGQNVTLSCEQNLNHDAMYWYRQDPGQGLRLIYYSQIVNDFQKGDIAEGYSVSREKKESFPLTVTSAQKNPTAFYLCASSETRDSRSPLHFGNGTRLTVT.

This clone was counted a few times. Additional DNA sequences in this sample encode the identical CDR3. The chain couples TRBV18 to TRBJ1-1; perhaps TRBD1 as D (6 bases). Between the trimmed V and J ends, which lost 3 bases and 5 bases, there was a span of 16 bases. The CDR3 runs 15 residues. Germline V gene data show CDR1 as KGHSH and CDR2 as LQKENI. The CDR3 loop is CASSPESGARTEAFF. CDR3 nucleotides: TGTGCCAGCTCACCGGAGTCAGGGGCGCGGACTGAAGCTTTCTTT.

V is TRBV7-8 and J is TRBJ2-7, with 7 nucleotides matching TRBD1. This CDR3 spans 13 amino acids. Germline assignment: CDR1 SGHVS and CDR2 FQNEAQ. The V gene end was trimmed by 7 bases and the J gene end by 4 bases; junction bases not matched to a gene: 7. This CDR3 is CASTLGQTYEQYV. For the CDR3, the DNA is TGTGCCAGCACTTTGGGACAGACATACGAGCAGTACGTC.

Details on this clone: Other DNA sequences from this sample encode an identical CDR3 as well. This chain connects TRBV6-5 to TRBJ1-2; TRBD1 is a possible D gene (5 bases). Germline V CDR1 and CDR2: MNHEY, SVGAGI. The germline V and J ends were trimmed by 5 bases and 5 bases, with 6 bases remaining between them. The CDR3 loop spans 11 amino acids. CDR3 coding DNA: TGTGCCAGCAGTCGACAGTATGGCTACACCTTC. It yields the protein CASSRQYGYTF.

This clone was observed a few times. The chain recombines TRBV18 with TRBJ1-2; TRBD1 aligns across 7 bases. CDR1 is KGHSH and CDR2 is LQKENI in the germline V gene. Trimming removed 2 bases from V and 8 bases from J; junction bases left unmatched: 5. The CDR3 is 13 residues long. Here the CDR3 reads CASSPGTDRGYTF. The CDR3 DNA sequence: TGTGCCAGCTCACCAGGGACAGATCGGGGCTACACCTTC.

The V call is TRBV6-5, the J call TRBJ1-5; D call uncertain. The V gene's germline CDR1 is MNHEY and CDR2 SVGAGI. Trimming removed 6 bases at V and 4 bases at J, with 10 bases between. The CDR3 is 13 amino acids. The CDR3 loop is CASRRTENQPQHF. The CDR3 DNA sequence: TGTGCCAGCAGACGCACAGAAAATCAGCCCCAGCATTTT.

This clone was seen only a few times. V usage is TRBV5-1 and J usage is TRBJ1-1; D might be TRBD1 (6 bases). There are 14 residues in the CDR3. Germline CDR1 SGHRS, CDR2 YFSETQ. Trimming left V 1 base short and J 4 bases short, with 11 bases between. The CDR3 loop reads CASSLIQGSTEAFF. The CDR3 bases are TGCGCCAGCAGCTTGATACAGGGTAGCACTGAAGCTTTCTTT.

The chain uses TRBV6-4 and TRBJ1-1; D might be TRBD1 (6 bases). Germline assignment: CDR1 MRHNA and CDR2 SNTAGT. V dropped 3 bases and J dropped 4 bases, with 9 bases sitting between them. CDR3 length: 13 amino acids. The DNA of the CDR3 is TGTGCCAGCAGTGAACAAGGGGGCACTGAAGCTTTCTTT. Residues: CASSEQGGTEAFF.

A remark on this clone: Other DNA sequences from this sample encode an identical CDR3 as well. CDR3 bases: TGTGCCAGCAGCCAGCCCGGGAGTGGGCTGTTTTTT. Encoded protein: CASSQPGSGLFF. The rearrangement uses TRBV3-1 (or the pseudogene TRBV3-2) and TRBJ2-2; tentative D call: TRBD2 (6 bases). The CDR3 is 12 amino acids. V lost 3 bases and J lost 13, with 12 bases in between. Germline CDR1 and CDR2: LGHDT and YNNKEL (reference sequence).

The chain links TRBV10-1 to TRBJ2-3; a possible D gene is TRBD2 (6 bases). The CDR3 spans 15 residues. V shed 9 bases and J shed 0 bases, with 16 bases lying between them. Germline CDR1 reads WNHNN; CDR2 reads SYGVQD (reference sequence). The CDR3 here is CARGGRFPSTDTQYF. The CDR3 DNA follows: TGCGCCAGGGGGGGACGGTTCCCTAGCACAGATACGCAGTATTTT.

V gene TRBV14 combines with J gene TRBJ1-2, with D uncertain. The CDR3 length is 14 residues. CDR1 and CDR2 (germline): SGHDN, FVKESK. V was clipped by 1 base and J by 4 bases, with 10 bases between them. CDR3 sequence reads: CASSQAAGAYGYTF. The DNA for the CDR3 is TGTGCCAGCAGCCAAGCGGCGGGAGCCTATGGCTACACCTTC.

The V and J genes are TRBV18 and TRBJ1-4, with TRBD1 identical over 7 bases. CDR3 length equals 16 residues. Germline lookup yields CDR1 KGHSH and CDR2 LQKENI. Losses at the gene ends were 3 bases for V and 7 bases for J; bases not matched to a gene: 11. In DNA, the CDR3 is TGTGCCAGCTCACCTTCTCAACAGGGGTCGGGTGAAAAACTGTTTTTT. It codes for CASSPSQQGSGEKLFF. The complete variable domain, with remaining parts taken from reference TRBV18 and TRBJ1-4, reads NAGVMQNPRHLVRRRGQEARLRCSPMKGHSHVYWYRQLPEEGLKFMVYLQKENIIDESGMPKERFSAEFPKEGPSILRIQQVVRGDSAAYFCASSPSQQGSGEKLFFGSGTQLSVL.

In this sample, this clone turned up once. The chain employs TRBV9 and TRBJ1-5; D remains unclear. Trimming cost V 1 base and J 0 bases, with 8 bases left between them. Germline CDR1 is SGDLS and CDR2 is YYNGEE. The CDR3 length is 15 residues. The DNA of the CDR3 is TGTGCCAGCAGCGTATCCCCAGATAGCAATCAGCCCCAGCATTTT. Encoded protein: CASSVSPDSNQPQHF. Filled out from reference TRBV9 and TRBJ1-5, the complete variable domain reads DSGVTQTPKHLITATGQRVTLRCSPRSGDLSVYWYQQSLDQGLQFLIQYYNGEERAKGNILERFSAQQFPDLHSELNLSSLELGDSALYFCASSVSPDSNQPQHFGDGTRLSIL.

This clone is a singleton in its sample. The chain carries TRBV9 and TRBJ2-2, with 7 bases fitting TRBD1. Per germline, CDR1 SGDLS and CDR2 YYNGEE. Trimming at V came to 6 bases and at J to 0 bases, leaving 11 bases not matched to a gene. The CDR3 runs 17 residues. Written as DNA, the CDR3 is TGTGCCAGCATCCTAGCAGGGGGACCCTCGAACACCGGGGAGCTGTTTTTT. This sequence encodes CASILAGGPSNTGELFF.

The rearrangement links TRBV14 to TRBJ1-1; D not certain. This CDR3 has 12 amino acids. The V gene lost 2 bases and the J gene lost 9 bases, with 10 bases spanning the gap. In germline, CDR1 is SGHDN, CDR2 FVKESK. CDR3 region: CASSQSPTQAFF. The CDR3 DNA sequence: TGTGCCAGCAGCCAAAGCCCTACGCAAGCTTTCTTT. The full variable domain, with the rest looked up from reference TRBV14 and TRBJ1-1, is EAGVTQFPSHSVIEKGQTVTLRCDPISGHDNLYWYRRVMGKEIKFLLHFVKESKQDESGMPNNRFLAERTGGTYSTLKVQPAELEDSGVYFCASSQSPTQAFFGQGTRLTVV.

The V call is TRBV12-3 or TRBV12-4, the J call TRBJ1-2; possibly TRBD1 for D (6 bases). Trimming took 6 bases from V and 4 from J, leaving 12 bases between them. The CDR3 runs to 13 residues. The CDR3 protein is CASSLDRTYGYTF. CDR3 bases: TGTGCCAGCAGCCTAGACAGGACCTATGGCTACACCTTC.

The chain joins TRBV7-2 to TRBJ1-5, with D possibly TRBD1 on 6 matching bases. Germline lookup yields CDR1 SGHTA and CDR2 FQGNSA. The CDR3 runs to 16 residues. Between the trimmed V and J ends, which lost 5 bases and 1 base, there was a span of 15 bases. The CDR3, as DNA: TGTGCCAGCAGCCTAGGCAGGGGTTACAGCAATCAGCCCCAGCATTTT. This encodes CASSLGRGYSNQPQHF.

This chain uses TRBV6-5 with TRBJ2-2, with 11 bases fitting TRBD1. Germline CDR1 MNHEY, CDR2 SVGAGI. This CDR3 has 14 residues. V dropped 5 bases and J dropped 7; count of bases not matched to a gene: 3. CDR3 sequence (DNA): TGTGCCAGCAGTAAGGGACAGGGGGTCGGGGAGCTGTTTTTT. This codes for CASSKGQGVGELFF.

The CDR3 region is CASGPGQVNPPGELFF. CDR3 nucleotide sequence: TGCGCCAGCGGCCCAGGCCAGGTTAACCCCCCCGGGGAGCTGTTTTTT. The chain uses TRBV5-1 and TRBJ2-2; no reliable D call. Between the trimmed V and J ends, which lost 7 bases and 6 bases, there was a span of 22 bases. CDR3 size: 16 residues. Germline V lookup: CDR1 SGHRS, CDR2 YFSETQ.

This clone was seen a handful of times. The rearrangement joins TRBV24-1 to TRBJ2-3, with TRBD2 matching over 11 bases. J lost 6 bases, V lost 7 bases, and 11 bases had no gene match. The CDR3 covers 16 residues. Germline CDR1 is KGHDR and CDR2 is SFDVKD. DNA of the CDR3: TGTGCCACCAGACCCCGAACTAGCGGGGGCGAGGATACGCAGTATTTT. Translation: CATRPRTSGGEDTQYF.

The chain links TRBV14 to TRBJ2-1, with a tentative D call TRBD1 (6 bases). This CDR3 spans 14 amino acids. The germline CDR1 and CDR2 sequences are SGHDN and FVKESK. Trimming took off 3 bases at V and 3 bases at J, with 9 bases between the two ends. The CDR3 DNA follows: TGTGCCAGCAGCCACCCAGGGGACTACAATGAGCAGTTCTTC. Protein product: CASSHPGDYNEQFF.